Below are 3 T cell receptor beta chains sequenced from a single sample in a study of blood T cell repertoires in COVID-19. Some clones are missing from TCRdb's copy, which holds only in-frame ones; the method was immunoSEQ multiplex PCR. The data hold roughly 87,000 clones, with roughly nine tenths observed a single time. Source material: peripheral blood. The origin of the receptors is a woman older than 75 with active COVID-19.

This clone was observed a handful of times. This rearrangement joins TRBV6-6 to TRBJ2-7, with 8 positions matching TRBD1. In germline, CDR1 is MNHNY, CDR2 SVGAGI (reference sequence). CDR3 size: 14 residues. Trimming removed 2 bases from V and 4 bases from J; junction bases left unmatched: 4. CDR3 nucleotides: TGTGCCAGCAGTTACGGACAGGGAGGATACGAGCAGTACTTC. It yields the protein CASSYGQGGYEQYF.

The genes are TRBV20-1 and TRBJ2-3, with a tentative D call TRBD1 (5 bases). CDR1 DFQATT and CDR2 SNEGSKA come from the germline V gene (reference sequence). The V gene lost 3 bases and the J gene lost 0 bases, with 16 bases spanning the gap. The CDR3 has 16 residues. CDR3 nucleotides: TGCAGTGCTAGTAGGGGTGCGGTAACTAGCACAGATACGCAGTATTTT. It codes for CSASRGAVTSTDTQYF.

The chain links TRBV5-1 to TRBJ1-1; 11 bases map to TRBD1. Trimming at V came to 4 bases and at J to 4 bases, leaving 9 bases not matched to a gene. Germline lookup yields CDR1 SGHRS and CDR2 YFSETQ. This CDR3 is 16 amino acids long. The DNA for the CDR3 is TGCGCCAGCAGCGCCCGGACAGGGGGCTTCGGCACTGAAGCTTTCTTT. Its translation is CASSARTGGFGTEAFF.